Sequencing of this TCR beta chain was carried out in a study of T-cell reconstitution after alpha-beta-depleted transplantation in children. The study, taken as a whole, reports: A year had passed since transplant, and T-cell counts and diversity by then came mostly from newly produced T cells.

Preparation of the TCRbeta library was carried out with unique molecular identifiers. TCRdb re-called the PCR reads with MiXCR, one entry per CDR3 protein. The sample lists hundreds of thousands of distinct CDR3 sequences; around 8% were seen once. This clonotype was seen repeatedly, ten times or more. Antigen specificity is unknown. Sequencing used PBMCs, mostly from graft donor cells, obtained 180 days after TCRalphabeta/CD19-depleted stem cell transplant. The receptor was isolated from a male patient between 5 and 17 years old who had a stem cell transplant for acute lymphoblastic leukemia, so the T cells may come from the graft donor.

The CDR3 region has the DNA TGTGCCAGCAGCCAAGCGGGTGCGGGGGGCACTAGTGAGCAGTTCTTC. Amino acid sequence: CASSQAGAGGTSEQFF. The chain combines TRBV3-1 with TRBJ2-1; 8 bases are shared with TRBD2. After removal of 1 base from V and 9 bases from J, the junction contained 11 bases not matched to a gene. This CDR3 is built from 16 residues. Per germline, CDR1 LGHDT and CDR2 YNNKEL (reference sequence).